Listed below are T cell receptor beta chains from one sample, sequenced in a study of T cells in Graves' hyperthyroidism and ophthalmopathy. TCRdb itself ran the multiplex PCR reads through MiXCR, one entry per CDR3 protein. Among 350,000 to 450,000 distinct CDR3 sequences listed, roughly 15% were seen once. The source material was blood. The receptors originated from a woman aged 30 to 39 with Graves' hyperthyroidism that later progressed to Graves' ophthalmopathy. Both conserved end residues are part of each CDR3.

j_call v_call cdr3_aa
TRBJ2-2 TRBV15 CATSRQGSTGELFF
TRBJ2-7 TRBV4-1 CASSQDGLAVQYF
TRBJ2-3 TRBV20-1 CSANDPMLTGSTDTQYF
TRBJ1-2 TRBV4-1 CASSSPERTGRNSNYGYTF
TRBJ2-7 TRBV3-1 CASSQDLPGFYEQYF
TRBJ2-7 TRBV6-1 CASSEKSKGDEQYF
TRBJ2-5 TRBV7-2 CASSLIQGTGQTQYF
TRBJ2-1 TRBV28 CASSLIPLLAGGPLNEQFF
TRBJ2-3 TRBV5-6 CASTQPGLGGTDTQYF
TRBJ2-5 TRBV25-1 CASSTAGGRETQYF
TRBJ1-4 TRBV13 CASSLGQASGLEKLFF
TRBJ2-2 TRBV13 CASSLESREHGGELFF
TRBJ1-5 TRBV6-1 CASSTQGARRQPQHF
TRBJ1-3 TRBV30 CAWSALEGNTIYF
TRBJ1-2 TRBV27 CASRQGVAYGYTF
TRBJ1-4 TRBV7-8 CASSLVFDRNEKLFF
TRBJ2-1 TRBV6-2/TRBV6-3 CASTRSTPNEQFF
TRBJ1-5 TRBV5-5 CASSRDRGLQPQHF
TRBJ1-2 TRBV11-2 CASRPVGGVGYTF
TRBJ2-5 TRBV28 CASYGGLQETQYF
TRBJ1-4 TRBV12-3/TRBV12-4 CASSLGEKLFF
TRBJ1-3 TRBV15 CATSMISGNTIYF
TRBJ1-3 TRBV6-5 CASSYSTGSSGNTIYF
TRBJ1-5 TRBV7-9 CARGRQLISNQPQHF
TRBJ2-2 TRBV11-2 CASKARLGTGELFF
TRBJ2-7 TRBV5-1 CASTRTGHYEQYF
TRBJ2-4 TRBV6-2/TRBV6-3 CASSYSGLGLAVKNIQYF
TRBJ2-5 TRBV2 CASSERGLVSGTQYF
TRBJ2-7 TRBV19 CASLGTDSYEQYF
TRBJ2-3 TRBV18 CASSPLSSGVSTDTQYF
TRBJ2-2 TRBV2 CASSAAHRPGELFF
TRBJ1-2 TRBV29-1 CSVQRGTGVDYGYTF
TRBJ2-1 TRBV7-9 CASSLVPDGGYNEQFF
TRBJ2-1 TRBV28 CASSLYGQAGDEQFF
TRBJ2-1 TRBV28 CASSSGSLYNEQFF
TRBJ2-7 TRBV7-8 CASSPMREQYF
TRBJ2-3 TRBV13 CASSRRDRGGTDTQYF
TRBJ2-2 TRBV2 CASSSNGELGTGELFF
TRBJ1-5 TRBV30 CAWSSDSNQPQHF
TRBJ1-2 TRBV29-1 CSVDTTGNCGYTF
TRBJ2-7 TRBV5-5 CASSLARGQGHEQYF
TRBJ1-5 TRBV6-1 CASSYSLDLTNQPQHF
TRBJ2-3 TRBV20-1 CSARNIAGGTADTQYF
TRBJ1-3 TRBV20-1 CSARGFESGNTIYF
TRBJ1-5 TRBV4-1 CASSQAGTGNQPQHF
TRBJ2-7 TRBV4-1 CANSQVTGGYYEQYF
TRBJ1-5 TRBV28 CASSPVGQGNQPQHF
TRBJ1-2 TRBV7-9 CASSLVENYGYTF
TRBJ2-2 TRBV5-1 CASSFGTNTGELFF
TRBJ2-7 TRBV12-3/TRBV12-4 CASSFIRAGEQYF
TRBJ1-6 TRBV14 CASSQDDEAVTGDYNSPLHF
TRBJ2-6 TRBV11-2 CASSLISTGTGANVLTF
TRBJ2-1 TRBV30 CAWSHASSYNEQFF
TRBJ2-4 TRBV20-1 CSLWTGNENIQYF
TRBJ2-3 TRBV6-1 CASAGRDTDTQYF